These 21 T cell receptor beta chains came from one sample sequenced in a study of T cell responses to AZD1222 COVID-19 vaccine. Repertoires were generated with immunoSEQ multiplex PCR, while TCRdb's copy carries only in-frame clones and drops some. The sample consists of around 67,000 clones, about four fifths of them appearing once. Sequences were derived from peripheral blood, sampled on day 0 of AZD1222 vaccination. Receptors were obtained from an adult in good health.

This clone showed up just a few times. V usage is TRBV2 and J usage is TRBJ1-1; a possible D gene is TRBD1 (5 bases). Trimming stripped 4 bases from V and 7 bases from J, with 16 bases between. The CDR3 is 14 amino acids. From germline, CDR1 is SNHLY and CDR2 FYNNEI. CDR3 sequence reads: CASSGEGVRIEAFF. The CDR3 DNA reads as TGTGCCAGCAGTGGAGAAGGGGTTCGGATTGAAGCTTTCTTT.

The table lists this clone with a few counts. V usage is TRBV9 and J usage is TRBJ1-6, with TRBD1 matching over 9 bases. Unmatched junction bases numbered 5, after V lost 3 bases and J lost 7 bases. The CDR3 has 15 residues. Germline V gene lookup returns CDR1 SGDLS and CDR2 YYNGEE. CDR3 loop: CASSARDRVNSPLHF. Written as DNA, the CDR3 is TGTGCCAGCAGCGCCCGGGACAGGGTGAATTCACCCCTCCACTTT.

This chain joins TRBV5-1 and TRBJ2-7; 14 bases line up with TRBD2. The length of the CDR3 is 15 residues. The ends lost 4 bases at V and 7 bases at J; junction bases unmatched: 7. Germline V gives CDR1 SGHRS, CDR2 YFSETQ. Here the CDR3 reads CASSTGTSGGREQYF. Written as DNA, the CDR3 is TGCGCCAGCAGCACCGGGACTAGCGGGGGCCGAGAGCAGTACTTC. The entire variable domain, with the rest obtained from reference TRBV5-1 and TRBJ2-7, is as follows: KAGVTQTPRYLIKTRGQQVTLSCSPISGHRSVSWYQQTPGQGLQFLFEYFSETQRNKGNFPGRFSGRQFSNSRSEMNVSTLELGDSALYLCASSTGTSGGREQYFGPGTRLTVT.

This clone was picked up one time. J is TRBJ2-7 and V is TRBV15; TRBD1 agrees at 8 bases. CDR3 size: 15 residues. CDR1 and CDR2 (germline): LNHNV, YYDKDF (reference sequence). After removal of 2 bases from V and 0 bases from J, the junction contained 3 bases not matched to a gene. CDR3 in amino acids: CATSRSTGGSYEQYF. In DNA form, the CDR3 reads TGTGCCACCAGCAGATCCACAGGGGGCTCCTACGAGCAGTACTTC.

V gene TRBV5-6 combines with J gene TRBJ1-1; D possibly corresponds to TRBD1 (5 bases). The CDR3 is made up of 15 amino acids. Trimming stripped 6 bases from V and 6 bases from J, with 21 bases between. Germline CDR1 and CDR2: SGHDT and YYEEEE. The CDR3 DNA reads as TGTGCCAGCACCCTAAGGGGTGGGGGGACCGCTGAAGCTTTCTTT. Encoded protein: CASTLRGGGTAEAFF.

The sample holds a few counts of this clone. This chain connects TRBV7-2 to TRBJ2-5; a possible D gene is TRBD2 (7 bases). This CDR3 has 17 amino acids. Germline-derived CDR1 and CDR2 are SGHTA and FQGNSA. The V and J ends lost 1 base and 7 bases respectively, with 22 bases between them. CDR3 loop: CASSLEGDSSSGGTQYF. The CDR3 DNA follows: TGTGCCAGCAGCTTAGAGGGGGATAGCTCTAGCGGCGGGACCCAGTACTTC.

About this clone: At one of its ends the junction is not consistent with the germline gene, which may arise from a read error. The V and J genes are TRBV28 and TRBJ2-7; weak D call: TRBD1 (5 bases). This CDR3 has 13 amino acids. CDR1 MDHEN and CDR2 SYDVKM come from the germline V gene. CDR3 DNA sequence: TGTGCCAGCAGATTATCTATTCAGGGCGAGCAGTACTTC. Its protein product is CASRLSIQGEQYF. The full variable domain, with the rest looked up from reference TRBV28 and TRBJ2-7, is DVKVTQSSRYLVKRTGEKVFLECVQDMDHENMFWYRQDPGLGLRLIYFSYDVKMKEKGDIPEGYSVSREKKERFSLILESASTNQTSMYLCASRLSIQGEQYFGPGTRLTVT.

The chain recombines TRBV11-2 with TRBJ1-5; D gene unclear. The CDR3 is 13 amino acids. CDR1 and CDR2 from the germline V gene are SGHAT and FQNNGV. The V end was cut by 3 bases, the J end by 6 bases, with 9 bases between. CDR3 DNA: TGTGCCAGCAGCTTGGAGGCTCGTCAGCCCCAGCATTTT. The encoded protein is CASSLEARQPQHF.

The rearrangement uses TRBV3-1 (or the pseudogene TRBV3-2) and TRBJ2-5; possible D gene TRBD2, 6 bases. Between the trimmed V and J ends, which lost 4 bases and 3 bases, there was a span of 15 bases. The V gene's germline CDR1 is LGHDT and CDR2 YNNKEL (reference sequence). The CDR3 has 15 residues. The CDR3 is CASSPSPGLEETQYF. The CDR3 DNA sequence: TGTGCCAGCAGCCCATCACCGGGACTTGAAGAGACCCAGTACTTC.

This clone appeared a few times. This rearrangement joins TRBV7-2 to TRBJ1-5; 8 positions agree with TRBD1. Germline CDR1 reads SGHTA; CDR2 reads FQGNSA. V shed 5 bases and J 2 bases; nucleotides not matched to a gene: 8. The CDR3 contains 16 residues. Here the CDR3 DNA reads TGTGCCAGCAGCGCCGGCGGGGGACAGGGCAATCAGCCCCAGCATTTT. Translated, it gives CASSAGGGQGNQPQHF.

CDR3 in amino acids: CASSIGPWASGELFF. The CDR3 DNA is TGTGCCAGTAGTATAGGTCCCTGGGCGTCCGGGGAGCTGTTTTTT. The chain couples TRBV19 to TRBJ2-2; D ambiguous. Trimming shortened V by 1 base and J by 6 bases, and 12 bases separated the two germline ends. Germline V lookup: CDR1 LNHDA, CDR2 SQIVND (reference sequence). The CDR3 contains 15 residues.

Only a few counts were recorded for this clone. The chain carries TRBV10-3 and TRBJ1-6, with D hard to call. The CDR3 is 15 residues long. In germline, CDR1 is ENHRY, CDR2 SYGVKD. V was clipped by 3 bases and J by 4 bases, with 10 bases between them. CDR3 residues: CAISDPTVYNSPLHF. The CDR3 nucleotides are TGTGCCATCAGTGATCCCACTGTGTATAATTCACCCCTCCACTTT.

J is TRBJ1-2 and V is TRBV6-6, with D uncertain. In germline, CDR1 is MNHNY, CDR2 SVGAGI (reference sequence). With 0 bases removed from V and 13 bases from J, the gap between germline ends came to 3 bases. This CDR3 is 9 amino acids long. CDR3 sequence: CASSYSPTF. In nucleotides, the CDR3 is TGTGCCAGCAGTTACTCCCCCACCTTC.

This chain joins TRBV7-9 and TRBJ2-7, with 12 bases lining up with TRBD2. Germline V gives CDR1 SEHNR, CDR2 FQNEAQ (reference sequence). Trimming at V came to 6 bases and at J to 1 base, leaving 10 bases not matched to a gene. The CDR3 has 17 amino acids. Here the CDR3 reads CASRAGLAGQGSYEQYF. The CDR3 coding sequence is TGTGCCAGCAGGGCGGGACTAGCGGGCCAAGGATCCTACGAGCAGTACTTC.

This chain links TRBV5-1 with TRBJ2-7, with 8 nucleotides matching TRBD1. V was clipped by 4 bases and J by 1 base; unmatched bases: 4. This CDR3 is built from 14 residues. CDR1 and CDR2 from the germline V gene are SGHRS and YFSETQ. In DNA form, the CDR3 reads TGCGCCAGCAGCGGACAGGGAGGTTCCTACGAGCAGTACTTC. This codes for CASSGQGGSYEQYF.

Comments on this clone: Just one base apart from a much larger clone, this may be a read error. CDR3 coding DNA: TGTGCCGGGCGGCTTTCGGGGGGGGGAAATGAGCAGTTCTTC. It codes for CAGRLSGGGNEQFF. This sequence joins TRBV30 and TRBJ2-1, with 8 bases that match TRBD2. With 8 bases clipped from V and 7 bases from J, the junction kept 13 bases outside the gene matches. The CDR3 has 14 residues. Per the germline V gene, CDR1 is GTSNPN and CDR2 is SVGIG (reference sequence). Using reference TRBV30 and TRBJ2-1 for the parts outside the CDR3, the full variable domain is SQTIHQWPATLVQPVGSPLSLECTVEGTSNPNLYWYRQAAGRGLQLLFYSVGIGQISSEVPQNLSASRPQDRQFILSSKKLLLSDSGFYLCAGRLSGGGNEQFFGPGTRLTVL.

This clone was detected once. This CDR3 reads CASSQATGTGSPLHF. The CDR3, as DNA: TGCGCCAGCAGCCAAGCGACAGGGACGGGTTCACCCCTCCACTTT. This rearrangement joins TRBV4-3 to TRBJ1-6; TRBD1 agrees at 7 bases. The CDR3 is made up of 15 amino acids. V lost 1 base to trimming and J lost 9 bases; unmatched junction nucleotides: 6. Germline-derived CDR1 and CDR2 are LGHNA and YSLEER.

In this sample, this clone turned up a few times. The chain uses TRBV5-5 and TRBJ2-1; D is undetermined. Between the trimmed V and J ends, which lost 0 bases and 3 bases, there was a span of 7 bases. The CDR3 spans 14 residues. Germline lookup yields CDR1 SGHKS and CDR2 YYEKEE (reference sequence). The CDR3 nucleotides are TGTGCCAGCAGCTTGGGGCTAGACTACAATGAGCAGTTCTTC. It is translated as CASSLGLDYNEQFF. The variable domain in full, with the rest retrieved from reference TRBV5-5 and TRBJ2-1, is DAGVTQSPTHLIKTRGQQVTLRCSPISGHKSVSWYQQVLGQGPQFIFQYYEKEERGRGNFPDRFSARQFPNYSSELNVNALLLGDSALYLCASSLGLDYNEQFFGPGTRLTVL.

The V call is TRBV27, the J call TRBJ2-2, with D uncertain. Trimming left V 6 bases short and J 0 bases short, with 8 bases between. Germline CDR1 is MNHEY and CDR2 is SMNVEV (reference sequence). This CDR3 has 14 amino acids. The CDR3 spells CASRLFANTGELFF. DNA of the CDR3: TGTGCCAGCAGACTATTCGCGAACACCGGGGAGCTGTTTTTT.

The V call is TRBV3-1 (or the pseudogene TRBV3-2), the J call TRBJ1-2; D remains ambiguous. Trimming left V 5 bases short and J 8 bases short, with 15 bases between. The CDR3 contains 13 residues. Germline V gene data show CDR1 as LGHDT and CDR2 as YNNKEL (reference sequence). The CDR3 DNA follows: TGTGCCAGCAGCAAACAGAGGCTTGGGGGCTACACCTTC. Its translation: CASSKQRLGGYTF.

The chain couples TRBV7-2 to TRBJ2-1; TRBD1 is a possible D gene (5 bases). CDR3 length: 14 residues. Deletions cut 5 bases from V and 6 bases from J, with 14 bases between. CDR1 SGHTA and CDR2 FQGNSA come from the germline V gene. CDR3 residues: CASSRAWGANEQFF. As DNA, the CDR3 is TGTGCCAGCAGCCGCGCATGGGGCGCCAATGAGCAGTTCTTC. Full variable domain (remainder filled in from reference TRBV7-2 and TRBJ2-1): GAGVSQSPSNKVTEKGKDVELRCDPISGHTALYWYRQSLGQGLEFLIYFQGNSAPDKSGLPSDRFSAERTGGSVSTLTIQRTQQEDSAVYLCASSRAWGANEQFFGPGTRLTVL.